This TCR beta chain was documented in a study of T-cell reconstitution after alpha-beta-depleted transplantation in children. Study results and limitations: Some patients' high day-60 TCRbeta diversity was attributed to recipient cells surviving conditioning. Reported findings indicate that, about two months after transplant, alpha-beta T cells came from several hundred expanded clones, which were derived from non-depleted graft cells.

The V gene end was trimmed by 4 bases and the J gene end by 2 bases; junction bases not matched to a gene: 6. The CDR3 is 15 amino acids. The V gene's germline CDR1 is SEHNR and CDR2 FQNEAQ (reference sequence). To note about this clonotype: Its antigen is not known.

Preparation of the TCRbeta library used unique molecular identifiers. Each CDR3 protein is one row after TCRdb ran MiXCR on the PCR reads. The data contain fewer than 250,000 distinct CDR3 sequences, roughly 15% of them singletons. The chain has TRBV7-9 and TRBJ2-7, with 9 nucleotides matching TRBD1. The receptor was isolated from a male patient between 2 and 10 years old who had a stem cell transplant for acute lymphoblastic leukemia, so the T cells may come from the graft donor. Specimen: PBMCs, mostly from graft donor cells, collected 360 days after TCRalphabeta/CD19-depleted stem cell transplant. Here the CDR3 reads CASSSPRDRAYEQYF. CDR3 nucleotide sequence: TGTGCCAGCAGCTCTCCTCGGGACAGGGCCTACGAGCAGTACTTC.